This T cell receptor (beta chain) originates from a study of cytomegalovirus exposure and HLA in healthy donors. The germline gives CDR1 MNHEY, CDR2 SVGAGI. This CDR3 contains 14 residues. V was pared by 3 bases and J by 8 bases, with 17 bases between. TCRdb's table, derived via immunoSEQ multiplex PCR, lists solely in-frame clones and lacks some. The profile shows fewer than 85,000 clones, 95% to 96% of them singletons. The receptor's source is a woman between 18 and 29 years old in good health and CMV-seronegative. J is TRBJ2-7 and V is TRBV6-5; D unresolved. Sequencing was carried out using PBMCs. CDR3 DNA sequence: TGTGCCAGCAGTTATTTAGCTCGGAACGCTCAGCAGTACTTC. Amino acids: CASSYLARNAQQYF.